The 29 T cell receptor beta chains below all came from one sample that was sequenced in a study of neurological immune-mediated disorders. Each CDR3 protein gets one entry after TCRdb re-called the 5' RACE reads with MiXCR. The table shows roughly 36,000 distinct CDR3 sequences, with roughly 6.9% occurring only once. Sample: CD4+ T cells from blood. These receptors came from a man between 50 and 59 years old in good health.

Ten or more counts support this clonotype. The chain joins TRBV29-1 to TRBJ2-7; the match to TRBD2 covers 8 bases. With 6 bases clipped from V and 3 bases from J, the junction kept 10 bases outside the gene matches. Germline-derived CDR1 and CDR2 are SQVTM and ANQGSEA. The CDR3 totals 14 residues. The CDR3 spells CSVALRGGNYEQYF. The DNA for the CDR3 is TGCAGCGTCGCCCTCCGGGGGGGGAACTACGAGCAGTACTTC.

Ten or more counts support this clonotype. The genes are TRBV9 and TRBJ2-1, with 11 bases aligning to TRBD2. Trimming removed 4 bases from V and 4 bases from J; junction bases left unmatched: 7. Per the germline V gene, CDR1 is SGDLS and CDR2 is YYNGEE. This CDR3 spans 16 amino acids. In DNA form, the CDR3 reads TGTGCCAGCAGCTTAACTAGCGGGAGATGGTACAATGAGCAGTTCTTC. Its translation is CASSLTSGRWYNEQFF.

This clonotype was detected a few times. This chain's CDR3 is CASSPAASGSTDTQYF. Written as DNA, the CDR3 is TGTGCCAGCTCACCGGCCGCTAGCGGGAGCACAGATACGCAGTATTTT. The J gene is TRBJ2-3, the V gene TRBV18; TRBD2 aligns across 8 bases. CDR1 is KGHSH and CDR2 is LQKENI in the germline V gene. V shed 3 bases and J 0 bases; nucleotides not matched to a gene: 5. There are 16 residues in the CDR3.

A few counts support this clonotype. The chain carries TRBV5-1 and TRBJ2-1; D remains ambiguous. The CDR3 extends over 13 amino acids. CDR1 SGHRS and CDR2 YFSETQ come from the germline V gene. The V end was cut by 0 bases, the J end by 4 bases, with 5 bases between. CDR3 residues: CASSLGSYNEQFF. CDR3 DNA sequence: TGCGCCAGCAGCTTGGGGAGTTACAATGAGCAGTTCTTC.

This clonotype was counted at least ten times. The gene calls are TRBV20-1 and TRBJ2-5, with TRBD1 identical over 8 bases. V shed 6 bases, J shed 2 bases, and the junction held 5 bases outside the gene matches. CDR1 is DFQATT and CDR2 is SNEGSKA in the germline V gene (reference sequence). The CDR3 covers 13 residues. In nucleotides, the CDR3 is TGCAGTGCCTCCGGACAGGGTCAAGAGACCCAGTACTTC. As protein: CSASGQGQETQYF.

In this sample, this clonotype turned up many times. The chain employs TRBV7-9 and TRBJ2-3, with D hard to call. The CDR3 totals 12 residues. Deletions cut 6 bases from V and 6 bases from J, with 10 bases between. In germline, CDR1 is SEHNR, CDR2 FQNEAQ (reference sequence). CDR3 sequence reads: CASRDRTDTQYF. In DNA form, the CDR3 reads TGTGCCAGCAGAGATAGAACCGATACGCAGTATTTT.

This clonotype was detected many times. The V gene is TRBV6-2 or TRBV6-3, the J gene TRBJ2-1, with 11 bases lining up with TRBD2. This CDR3 region has 18 residues. V dropped 2 bases and J dropped 2; count of bases not matched to a gene: 8. CDR1 is MNHEY and CDR2 is SVGEGT in the germline V gene. For the CDR3, the DNA is TGTGCCAGCAGTTACGCCCCTTCTAGCGGGAGGACCTACAATGAGCAGTTCTTC. This translates into CASSYAPSSGRTYNEQFF.

This clonotype was counted ten times or more. The rearrangement joins TRBV14 to TRBJ2-5, with unresolved D. This CDR3 is built from 13 residues. The germline V and J ends were trimmed by 6 bases and 4 bases, with 12 bases remaining between them. CDR1 is SGHDN and CDR2 is FVKESK in the germline V gene. The CDR3 nucleotides read TGTGCCAGCAGAGGGTCCCCGGGAGAGACCCAGTACTTC. Protein: CASRGSPGETQYF.

At least ten counts were recorded for this clonotype. This chain links TRBV2 with TRBJ2-7, with TRBD2 matching over 7 bases. The CDR3 totals 15 residues. After removal of 6 bases from V and 0 bases from J, the junction contained 8 bases not matched to a gene. Germline assignment: CDR1 SNHLY and CDR2 FYNNEI. CDR3 protein: CASSPTQRDSYEQYF. CDR3 nucleotides: TGTGCCAGCAGCCCAACCCAGCGGGACTCCTACGAGCAGTACTTC.

This clonotype has ten or more counts. The rearrangement uses TRBV27 and TRBJ1-5; no clear D gene. CDR3 size: 16 residues. Trimming stripped 2 bases from V and 0 bases from J, with 11 bases between. The germline CDR1 and CDR2 sequences are MNHEY and SMNVEV (reference sequence). DNA of the CDR3: TGTGCCAGCAGTTTAGGAGGTCCATATAGCAATCAGCCCCAGCATTTT. Translating gives CASSLGGPYSNQPQHF.

At least ten counts were recorded for this clonotype. The J gene is TRBJ2-5, the V gene TRBV20-1, with D possibly being TRBD1 or TRBD2 (5 bases each). The CDR3 extends over 16 amino acids. CDR1 is DFQATT, CDR2 SNEGSKA, per germline (reference sequence). V was clipped by 0 bases and J by 2 bases, with 16 bases between them. The CDR3 region has the DNA TGCAGTGCTAGAGATCATGGTGGGGGAACGCAAGAGACCCAGTACTTC. It codes for CSARDHGGGTQETQYF.

This clonotype came up many times. V and J are TRBV9 and TRBJ1-4; D gene unclear. Germline CDR1 SGDLS, CDR2 YYNGEE. Between the trimmed V and J ends, which lost 3 bases and 0 bases, there was a span of 6 bases. This CDR3 comprises 14 residues. The DNA for the CDR3 is TGTGCCAGCAGCGAGGCAGCAACTAATGAAAAACTGTTTTTT. It translates to CASSEAATNEKLFF.

This clonotype appeared many times. The chain is built from TRBV2 and TRBJ1-1; no clear D gene. Germline CDR1 SNHLY, CDR2 FYNNEI. V lost 5 bases and J 7 bases, leaving 8 bases between the germline ends. The CDR3 runs 11 residues. In DNA form, the CDR3 reads TGTGCCAGCAGTATGGACGGTGAAGCTTTCTTT. It is translated as CASSMDGEAFF.

This clonotype appeared many times. V usage is TRBV6-5 and J usage is TRBJ2-2; 8 bases map to TRBD1. Germline loops: CDR1 MNHEY, CDR2 SVGAGI. J lost 4 bases, V lost 6 bases, and 4 bases had no gene match. The length of the CDR3 is 14 residues. The DNA for the CDR3 is TGTGCCAGCAGGACAGGGGTCGGCACCGGGGAGCTGTTTTTT. Residues: CASRTGVGTGELFF.

This clonotype was observed once. This chain joins TRBV29-1 and TRBJ1-2; no reliable D call. V lost 0 bases to trimming and J lost 5 bases, with 10 bases between them. CDR1 is SQVTM and CDR2 is ANQGSEA in the germline V gene. There are 13 residues in the CDR3. The CDR3 loop reads CSVEDEWEYGYTF. The CDR3 bases are TGCAGCGTTGAAGATGAGTGGGAGTATGGCTACACCTTC. Supplemented by reference TRBV29-1 and TRBJ1-2, the full variable domain reads SAVISQKPSRDICQRGTSLTIQCQVDSQVTMMFWYRQQPGQSLTLIATANQGSEATYESGFVIDKFPISRPNLTFSTLTVSNMSPEDSSIYLCSVEDEWEYGYTFGSGTRLTVV.

Ten or more counts support this clonotype. The chain carries TRBV30 and TRBJ1-6, with D hard to call. Germline loops: CDR1 GTSNPN, CDR2 SVGIG (reference sequence). V shed 2 bases and J shed 6 bases, with 5 bases lying between them. The CDR3 runs to 12 residues. The CDR3 DNA reads as TGTGCCTGGAGTCGGGGTAATTCACCCCTCCACTTT. Amino acids: CAWSRGNSPLHF.

Comments on this clonotype: The final CDR3 position lacks the conserved phenylalanine or tryptophan, pointing to a likely read error. The rearrangement joins TRBV5-1 to TRBJ2-7; TRBD1 aligns across 9 bases. The CDR3 totals 14 residues. The V segment lost 4 bases and the J segment 3 bases; nucleotides outside the gene matches: 5. Germline V gene lookup returns CDR1 SGHRS and CDR2 YFSETQ. This chain's CDR3 is CASSVRDRVYEQYL. CDR3 DNA: TGCGCCAGCAGCGTCCGGGACAGGGTCTACGAGCAGTACTTA.

This clonotype has a count of ten or more. This sequence joins TRBV10-3 and TRBJ2-5; TRBD2 matches at 12 bases. Germline CDR1 is ENHRY and CDR2 is SYGVKD. This CDR3 has 14 residues. Trimming at V came to 3 bases and at J to 4 bases, leaving 0 bases not matched to a gene. The CDR3 loop is CAISELAGGETQYF. The CDR3 DNA sequence: TGTGCCATCAGTGAACTAGCGGGAGGAGAGACCCAGTACTTC.

In its sample, this clonotype was seen many times. This chain joins TRBV5-6 and TRBJ2-5; D call uncertain. Germline CDR1 reads SGHDT; CDR2 reads YYEEEE. CDR3 length: 12 amino acids. The V gene lost 2 bases and the J gene lost 2 bases, with 4 bases spanning the gap. CDR3 protein: CASSLGQETQYF. In DNA form, the CDR3 reads TGTGCCAGCAGCTTAGGTCAAGAGACCCAGTACTTC. Variable domain in full (rest from reference TRBV5-6 and TRBJ2-5): DAGVTQSPTHLIKTRGQQVTLRCSPKSGHDTVSWYQQALGQGPQFIFQYYEEEERQRGNFPDRFSGHQFPNYSSELNVNALLLGDSALYLCASSLGQETQYFGPGTRLLVL.

This clonotype was seen repeatedly, ten times or more. This sequence joins TRBV20-1 and TRBJ2-2; unclear D gene. The V gene lost 6 bases and the J gene lost 2 bases, with 7 bases spanning the gap. This CDR3 comprises 12 residues. Germline assignment: CDR1 DFQATT and CDR2 SNEGSKA (reference sequence). CDR3 DNA: TGCAGTGCAACAGAAAACACCGGGGAGCTGTTTTTT. It yields the protein CSATENTGELFF.

This clonotype was observed many times. The chain uses TRBV5-1 and TRBJ1-2; the D gene is possibly TRBD1 (5 bases). Trimming pared 4 bases from V and 3 bases from J, leaving 13 bases between. Germline CDR1 reads SGHRS; CDR2 reads YFSETQ. The CDR3 has 14 amino acids. The CDR3 protein is CASSPRLGDYGYTF. The DNA of the CDR3 is TGCGCCAGCAGCCCGAGACTGGGGGACTATGGCTACACCTTC.

The table lists this clonotype with many counts. The chain uses TRBV2 and TRBJ2-1; no definite D call. V lost 4 bases and J lost 6, with 10 bases in between. Per germline, CDR1 SNHLY and CDR2 FYNNEI. The CDR3 consists of 13 residues. The CDR3, as DNA: TGTGCCAGCAGTGTTCATCCCGGCAATGAGCAGTTCTTC. This encodes CASSVHPGNEQFF. Full variable domain (rest looked up from reference TRBV2 and TRBJ2-1): EPEVTQTPSHQVTQMGQEVILRCVPISNHLYFYWYRQILGQKVEFLVSFYNNEISEKSEIFDDQFSVERPDGSNFTLKIRSTKLEDSAMYFCASSVHPGNEQFFGPGTRLTVL.

In this sample, this clonotype turned up many times. The chain uses TRBV6-6 and TRBJ1-1, with 9 bases that match TRBD1. Germline V gives CDR1 MNHNY, CDR2 SVGAGI (reference sequence). V shed 6 bases and J 4 bases; nucleotides not matched to a gene: 9. The CDR3 spans 15 residues. For the CDR3, the DNA is TGTGCCAGCAGCCACGGACAGGGGAAGTTCACTGAAGCTTTCTTT. Encoded protein: CASSHGQGKFTEAFF.

This clonotype has at least ten counts. The V call is TRBV7-8, the J call TRBJ2-7; 13 nucleotides line up with TRBD2. This CDR3 comprises 18 residues. Germline CDR1 is SGHVS and CDR2 is FQNEAQ. J gave up 6 bases and V 0 bases, and 11 bases lay outside the gene matches. The CDR3 loop reads CASSLAGGLAGRVTEQYF. The CDR3 nucleotides read TGTGCCAGCAGCTTAGCGGGGGGACTAGCGGGGAGAGTCACCGAGCAGTACTTC.

This clonotype was recorded at least ten times. The V and J genes are TRBV10-3 and TRBJ2-2; 7 bases align to TRBD2. The junction had 9 bases not matched to a gene; V was cut back by 4 bases and J by 7 bases. The CDR3 has 15 residues. Germline CDR1 and CDR2: ENHRY and SYGVKD. The CDR3 sequence is CAISVGGGNLGELFF. CDR3 bases: TGTGCCATCAGTGTCGGCGGGGGAAACCTCGGGGAGCTGTTTTTT.

A few counts support this clonotype. The chain has TRBV6-1 and TRBJ2-2; a possible D gene is TRBD2 (6 bases). The germline V gene encodes CDR1 MNHNS and CDR2 SASEGT. The CDR3 runs 16 residues. The ends were cut back, 6 bases at V and 4 bases at J, with 18 bases in the middle. The CDR3 here is CASRKIPGDGTGELFF. The CDR3 DNA is TGTGCCAGCAGGAAGATCCCGGGAGACGGCACCGGGGAGCTGTTTTTT.

CDR3 coding DNA: TGTGCCAGACAGAGGGGCAGGTGTGAAAAACTGTTTTTT. Its protein is CARQRGRCEKLFF. V gene TRBV21-1 combines with J gene TRBJ1-4; TRBD1, the table's D call, lacks a check against the DNA. TRBV21-1 is designated a pseudogene. The CDR3 sequence is 13 residues long.

This clonotype was seen repeatedly, ten times or more. The genes are TRBV5-1 and TRBJ2-1, with 11 bases lining up with TRBD2. The CDR3 length is 15 residues. V trimming: 4 bases; J trimming: 8 bases; junction bases outside the gene matches: 8. Germline CDR1 is SGHRS and CDR2 is YFSETQ. CDR3 in DNA: TGCGCCAGCAGCCCGGGACTAGCGGACATCGATGAGCAGTTCTTC. Protein sequence: CASSPGLADIDEQFF.

This clonotype was seen ten or more times. The chain uses TRBV5-1 and TRBJ2-3, with TRBD1 matching 7 bases. Germline CDR1 is SGHRS and CDR2 is YFSETQ. The CDR3 runs 14 residues. V shed 0 bases, J shed 4 bases, and the junction held 2 bases outside the gene matches. The DNA for the CDR3 is TGCGCCAGCAGCTTGGTCCAGGGGGCAGATACGCAGTATTTT. Its translation is CASSLVQGADTQYF.